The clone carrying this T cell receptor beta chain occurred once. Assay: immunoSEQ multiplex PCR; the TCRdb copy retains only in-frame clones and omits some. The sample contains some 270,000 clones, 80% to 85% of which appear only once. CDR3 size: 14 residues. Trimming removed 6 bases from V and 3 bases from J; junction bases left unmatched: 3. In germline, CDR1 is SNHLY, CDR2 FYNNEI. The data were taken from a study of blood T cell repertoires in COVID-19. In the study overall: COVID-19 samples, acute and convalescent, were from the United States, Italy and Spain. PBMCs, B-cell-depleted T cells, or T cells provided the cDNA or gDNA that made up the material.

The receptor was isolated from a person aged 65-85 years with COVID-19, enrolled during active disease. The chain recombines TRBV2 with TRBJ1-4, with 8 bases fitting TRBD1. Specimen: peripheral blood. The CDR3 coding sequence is TGTGCCAGCAGCGGGACAGGTTCTAATGAAAAACTGTTTTTT. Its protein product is CASSGTGSNEKLFF.